The 10 T cell receptor beta chains below come from one sample, sequenced in a study of cytomegalovirus exposure and HLA in healthy donors. The PCR was carried out with 60 Vbeta primers and 13 Jbeta primers. The table came from immunoSEQ multiplex PCR; TCRdb's copy has only in-frame clones and leaves some out. Here the sample spans 100,000 to 120,000 clones, less than 80% being singletons. Specimen: PBMCs. The source of these receptors is a young man in good health and CMV-seronegative.

This clone was detected a few times. The chain links TRBV28 to TRBJ1-1; 8 bases are shared with TRBD1. The length of the CDR3 is 15 residues. Germline CDR1 reads MDHEN; CDR2 reads SYDVKM. Germline trimming cut 8 bases from V and 5 bases from J; bases unmatched to any gene: 13. CDR3 amino acids: CASSGPGQVRTEAFF. The CDR3 bases are TGTGCCAGCTCAGGGCCGGGACAGGTGAGGACTGAAGCTTTCTTT. Complete variable domain (other parts from reference TRBV28 and TRBJ1-1): DVKVTQSSRYLVKRTGEKVFLECVQDMDHENMFWYRQDPGLGLRLIYFSYDVKMKEKGDIPEGYSVSREKKERFSLILESASTNQTSMYLCASSGPGQVRTEAFFGQGTRLTVV.

This clone appeared a single time. DNA for the CDR3: TGCGCCAGCAGCCAAGGGCAGGCATACAATGAGCAGTTCTTC. Encoded protein: CASSQGQAYNEQFF. The rearrangement links TRBV4-3 to TRBJ2-1, with D unresolved. V lost 1 base and J lost 4, with 8 bases in between. Germline V gives CDR1 LGHNA, CDR2 YSLEER. The length of the CDR3 is 14 residues.

This chain links TRBV5-1 with TRBJ1-2; D not resolved. The CDR3 sequence is 11 residues long. Germline V gives CDR1 SGHRS, CDR2 YFSETQ. Trimming removed 5 bases from V and 5 bases from J, with 7 bases in between. This CDR3 is CASRASYGYTF. CDR3 DNA: TGCGCCAGCAGGGCTAGTTATGGCTACACCTTC.

The chain employs TRBV29-1 and TRBJ1-5; possible D gene TRBD1, 6 bases. CDR3 size: 16 residues. Trimming took 5 bases from V and 0 from J, leaving 17 bases between them. Germline CDR1 SQVTM, CDR2 ANQGSEA. The DNA of the CDR3 is TGCAGCGTTCTCTCGGACAGTACCAATAGCAATCAGCCCCAGCATTTT. This codes for CSVLSDSTNSNQPQHF.

The chain recombines TRBV15 with TRBJ2-7, with unresolved D. Germline V gene sequence: CDR1 LNHNV, CDR2 YYDKDF (reference sequence). Between the trimmed V and J ends, which lost 0 bases and 0 bases, there was a span of 6 bases. The CDR3 loop spans 14 amino acids. The CDR3 spells CATSRDTVSYEQYF. As DNA, the CDR3 is TGTGCCACCAGCAGAGATACAGTCTCCTACGAGCAGTACTTC.

The V and J genes are TRBV28 and TRBJ1-5, with D possibly being TRBD1 (6 bases). V gave up 6 bases and J gave up 6 bases, with 18 bases separating them. Germline V gene sequence: CDR1 MDHEN, CDR2 SYDVKM. This CDR3 has 15 residues. The CDR3 coding sequence is TGTGCCAGCAGACCGACAGGTGGTGGGGGTCAGCCCCAGCATTTT. Its translation: CASRPTGGGGQPQHF.

This clone was detected once. The chain is built from TRBV6-6 and TRBJ1-2; the D gene is possibly TRBD1 (5 bases). The V end was cut by 5 bases, the J end by 7 bases, with 14 bases between. There are 13 residues in the CDR3. CDR1 is MNHNY and CDR2 is SVGAGI in the germline V gene (reference sequence). The CDR3 protein is CASSLRTQGGYTF. CDR3 DNA: TGTGCCAGCAGTCTGCGAACCCAGGGTGGCTACACCTTC.

The chain links TRBV10-1 to TRBJ1-2, with 9 positions matching TRBD1. This CDR3 spans 14 amino acids. Looked up from germline, CDR1 is WNHNN and CDR2 is SYGVQD (reference sequence). J was trimmed by 3 bases and V by 6 bases; bases with no gene match: 5. The CDR3 DNA follows: TGCGCCAGCAGGGGGACAGGGCGGTACTATGGCTACACCTTC. It specifies CASRGTGRYYGYTF.

The V and J genes are TRBV27 and TRBJ2-1, with TRBD2 matching over 14 bases. This CDR3 comprises 16 residues. The germline CDR1 and CDR2 sequences are MNHEY and SMNVEV (reference sequence). The V segment lost 6 bases and the J segment 2 bases; nucleotides outside the gene matches: 3. The chain's CDR3 is CASRLTSGGAYNEQFF. Here the CDR3 DNA reads TGTGCCAGCAGGCTGACTAGCGGGGGGGCCTACAATGAGCAGTTCTTC.

This chain links TRBV7-2 with TRBJ2-5, with 11 bases that match TRBD1. This CDR3 spans 15 amino acids. V gave up 5 bases and J gave up 7 bases; unmatched junction bases: 9. Germline V lookup: CDR1 SGHTA, CDR2 FQGNSA. CDR3 sequence (DNA): TGTGCCAGCAGCGACCGGACAGGGGGCTTGGGGACCCAGTACTTC. Translation gives CASSDRTGGLGTQYF.